This TCR beta chain came from a study of response to subunit inactivated influenza vaccine. Broader study findings: Every seasonal influenza vaccination brings in few new T cells, the authors suggested.

Regarding this clonotype: Its antigen remains unknown.

This CDR3 contains 14 residues. Germline CDR1 reads DFQATT; CDR2 reads SNEGSKA (reference sequence). Trimming pared 3 bases from V and 4 bases from J, leaving 15 bases between. MiXCR, run by TCRdb on the RT-PCR reads, gives a single entry per CDR3 protein. The table shows 300,000 to 350,000 distinct CDR3 sequences, with about a fifth occurring only once. The chain recombines TRBV20-1 with TRBJ1-2; weak D call: TRBD1 (5 bases). The receptor's source is a man aged 50 to 69 who received an inactivated influenza vaccine. The specimen comprised PBMCs from blood, sampled less than 22 months after vaccination. The CDR3 is CSARIGPGGYGYTF. CDR3 DNA sequence: TGCAGTGCTAGGATAGGGCCCGGGGGCTATGGCTACACCTTC.